The 32 T cell receptor beta chains given below trace back to one sample, sequenced in a study of T-cell memory formation after mild COVID-19. TCRdb reanalysed the 5' RACE reads using MiXCR and keeps one entry per CDR3 protein. Among 90,000 to 120,000 distinct CDR3 sequences listed, approximately 12% were seen once. Sequenced sample: PBMCs or a T cell subset sorted from them (not recorded which). Receptor source: a young man who had mild COVID-19 (a few samples of this study predate the infection). Cell type and time point are not known.

This clonotype was seen repeatedly, ten times or more. The gene calls are TRBV6-2 or TRBV6-3 and TRBJ2-3; the D is unclear. This CDR3 is built from 13 residues. From germline, CDR1 is MNHEY and CDR2 SVGEGT. V was clipped by 4 bases and J by 6 bases, with 11 bases between them. The CDR3 DNA is TGTGCCAGCAGTTCCAATGAGGCCGATACGCAGTATTTT. Translated, it gives CASSSNEADTQYF.

The V gene is TRBV19, the J gene TRBJ1-1; 8 positions match TRBD1. V was clipped by 5 bases and J by 0 bases; unmatched bases: 11. The CDR3 runs 17 residues. Germline V gene lookup returns CDR1 LNHDA and CDR2 SQIVND (reference sequence). CDR3 amino acids: CASSSRGRDRMNTEAFF. For the CDR3, the DNA is TGTGCCAGTAGTTCTAGAGGCCGGGACAGGATGAACACTGAAGCTTTCTTT. The full variable domain, with the rest looked up from reference TRBV19 and TRBJ1-1, is DGGITQSPKYLFRKEGQNVTLSCEQNLNHDAMYWYRQDPGQGLRLIYYSQIVNDFQKGDIAEGYSVSREKKESFPLTVTSAQKNPTAFYLCASSSRGRDRMNTEAFFGQGTRLTVV.

This clonotype was detected a few times. J is TRBJ2-7 and V is TRBV6-2 or TRBV6-3; D unclear. The CDR3 is 12 amino acids. V lost 0 bases and J lost 4, with 4 bases in between. Germline CDR1 MNHEY, CDR2 SVGEGT. The CDR3 is CASSYSEYEQYV. As DNA, the CDR3 is TGTGCCAGCAGTTACTCGGAGTACGAGCAGTACGTC.

The chain joins TRBV12-5 to TRBJ2-7; the match to TRBD1 covers 11 bases. From germline, CDR1 is LGHNT and CDR2 FRNRAP. The CDR3 has 11 residues. V was pared by 11 bases and J by 6 bases, with 3 bases of the junction left unmatched. The CDR3 coding sequence is TGTGCTGGGGACAGGGGGAGCGAGCAGTACGTC. Translating gives CAGDRGSEQYV.

This sequence joins TRBV5-1 and TRBJ2-7, with D hard to call. Germline assignment: CDR1 SGHRS and CDR2 YFSETQ. The length of the CDR3 is 15 residues. V was shortened by 0 bases and J by 0 bases, with 10 bases between the two germline ends. The CDR3 protein is CASSLGVSNSYEQYF. The DNA for the CDR3 is TGCGCCAGCAGCTTGGGCGTCAGTAACTCCTACGAGCAGTACTTC.

The J gene is TRBJ2-2, the V gene TRBV6-1, with D perhaps TRBD1 (6 bases). This CDR3 contains 15 residues. Per the germline V gene, CDR1 is MNHNS and CDR2 is SASEGT. Deletions cut 3 bases from V and 1 base from J, with 9 bases between. Here the CDR3 DNA reads TGTGCCAGCAGTGAGTTACAGGGGAACACCGGGGAGCTGTTTTTT. Protein sequence: CASSELQGNTGELFF.

This chain connects TRBV29-1 to TRBJ2-7; 10 bases line up with TRBD1. V lost 0 bases to trimming and J lost 1 base; unmatched junction nucleotides: 3. The CDR3 runs to 15 residues. Germline V gene lookup returns CDR1 SQVTM and CDR2 ANQGSEA. The CDR3 protein is CSVEDGDRGSYEQYF. The CDR3 DNA reads as TGCAGCGTTGAAGATGGGGACAGGGGATCCTACGAGCAGTACTTC.

The chain uses TRBV5-1 and TRBJ1-2; D is ambiguous. Per germline, CDR1 SGHRS and CDR2 YFSETQ. The CDR3 contains 11 residues. V lost 0 bases to trimming and J lost 5 bases, with 2 bases between them. The CDR3 region has the DNA TGCGCCAGCAGCTTGGGGTATGGCTACACCTTC. It translates to CASSLGYGYTF.

The sample holds a few counts of this clonotype. CDR3 DNA: TGTGCCAGCAGCCAAACCGGCCTAGCGTGGACCAAGCAGTACTTC. This encodes CASSQTGLAWTKQYF. The chain combines TRBV4-2 with TRBJ2-7, with a possible D match to TRBD2 (6 bases). With 2 bases removed from V and 8 bases from J, the gap between germline ends came to 19 bases. The CDR3 totals 15 residues. CDR1 and CDR2 (germline): LGHNA, YNFKEQ.

This clonotype has a handful of counts. The J gene is TRBJ2-1, the V gene TRBV24-1; D not resolved. CDR3 length: 11 amino acids. Germline CDR1 is KGHDR and CDR2 is SFDVKD. With 2 bases removed from V and 7 bases from J, the gap between germline ends came to 2 bases. CDR3 residues: CATSDWNEQFF. CDR3 nucleotide sequence: TGTGCCACCAGTGATTGGAATGAGCAGTTCTTC.

This clonotype was found many times. The rearrangement joins TRBV4-3 to TRBJ2-7; 7 nucleotides match TRBD2. CDR3 length: 14 residues. CDR1 and CDR2 (germline): LGHNA, YSLEER. After removal of 2 bases from V and 0 bases from J, the junction contained 1 base not matched to a gene. DNA for the CDR3: TGCGCCAGCAGCCAAAGCGGGGTCTCCTACGAGCAGTACTTC. As protein: CASSQSGVSYEQYF.

This clonotype was found many times. The chain employs TRBV5-1 and TRBJ2-3; TRBD1 matches 7 bases. The trim removed 3 bases at V and 2 bases at J, leaving 6 bases unmatched. This CDR3 is 15 amino acids long. The V gene's germline CDR1 is SGHRS and CDR2 YFSETQ. The CDR3 is CASSSGDSYTDTQYF. CDR3 DNA: TGCGCCAGCAGCTCAGGGGACAGTTACACAGATACGCAGTATTTT.

V is TRBV6-2 or TRBV6-3 and J is TRBJ2-7; weak D call: TRBD1 (5 bases). The CDR3 runs to 13 residues. Germline CDR1 is MNHEY and CDR2 is SVGEGT. Trimming took off 7 bases at V and 2 bases at J, with 12 bases between the two ends. Here the CDR3 DNA reads TGTGCCAGCATTGGGGCAGGGACCTACGAGCAGTACTTC. As protein: CASIGAGTYEQYF.

This clonotype was seen more than once but under ten times. The chain carries TRBV5-1 and TRBJ1-1; D is undetermined. V lost 3 bases and J lost 4, with 19 bases in between. Germline loops: CDR1 SGHRS, CDR2 YFSETQ. The CDR3 covers 16 residues. The CDR3 DNA follows: TGCGCCAGCAGCTCCTCAATGTTCGGGGTGATCACTGAAGCTTTCTTT. As protein: CASSSSMFGVITEAFF.

The chain links TRBV5-4 to TRBJ1-1; D remains ambiguous. The CDR3 length is 13 residues. Trimming left V 4 bases short and J 1 base short, with 8 bases between. Germline CDR1 and CDR2: SGHNT and YYREEE (reference sequence). Written as DNA, the CDR3 is TGTGCCAGCAGCCTAACAGCGAACACTGAAGCTTTCTTT. Translating gives CASSLTANTEAFF.

This clonotype has a count of ten or more. The chain links TRBV6-5 to TRBJ2-5; no firm D call. V was trimmed by 8 bases and J by 4 bases, leaving 14 bases between them. The germline CDR1 and CDR2 sequences are MNHEY and SVGAGI. CDR3 size: 13 residues. The CDR3 DNA follows: TGTGCCAGCTCCCTTGTCCCCGGAGAGACCCAGTACTTC. Translation gives CASSLVPGETQYF.

This clonotype was counted many times. This chain connects TRBV12-3 or TRBV12-4 to TRBJ2-1; TRBD2 matches at 10 bases. V was pared by 6 bases and J by 5 bases, with 7 bases of the junction left unmatched. The CDR3 length is 15 residues. CDR3 DNA sequence: TGTGCCAGCAGGTTCTCTAGCGGGGGACACAATGAGCAGTTCTTC. This encodes CASRFSSGGHNEQFF.

This clonotype appeared a few times. The gene calls are TRBV7-9 and TRBJ2-5; TRBD1 matches 9 bases. The CDR3 consists of 17 residues. The junction had 10 bases not matched to a gene; V was cut back by 0 bases and J by 5 bases. Germline V gene lookup returns CDR1 SEHNR and CDR2 FQNEAQ (reference sequence). The CDR3 coding sequence is TGTGCCAGCAGCTTAGCCCCCATATACAGGGGGCTCGAGACCCAGTACTTC. Its translation: CASSLAPIYRGLETQYF.

This clonotype was observed a handful of times. This chain uses TRBV11-2 with TRBJ2-3; 9 nucleotides match TRBD2. J gave up 0 bases and V 8 bases, and 15 bases lay outside the gene matches. The germline V gene encodes CDR1 SGHAT and CDR2 FQNNGV. There are 18 residues in the CDR3. CDR3 region: CASSGGGGPPPSTDTQYF. The CDR3 coding sequence is TGTGCCAGCTCCGGCGGGGGGGGCCCCCCGCCGAGCACAGATACGCAGTATTTT.

The sample holds a few counts of this clonotype. The chain combines TRBV30 with TRBJ1-1; D not certain. Germline CDR1 reads GTSNPN; CDR2 reads SVGIG (reference sequence). This CDR3 is 12 amino acids long. The V and J ends lost 1 base and 1 base respectively, with 4 bases between them. CDR3 protein: CAWSGENTEAFF. The CDR3 nucleotides are TGTGCCTGGAGTGGAGAGAACACTGAAGCTTTCTTT.

In its sample, this clonotype was seen a few times. CDR3 amino acids: CASSETGPIQETQYF. The CDR3 bases are TGCGCCAGCAGCGAGACGGGACCTATACAAGAGACCCAGTACTTC. V gene TRBV5-1 combines with J gene TRBJ2-5; D is possibly TRBD1 or TRBD2 (5 bases each). Germline loops: CDR1 SGHRS, CDR2 YFSETQ. This CDR3 region has 15 residues. V lost 4 bases, J lost 2 bases, and 15 bases lay in between.

The CDR3 nucleotides read TGTGCCAGCAGTTTCGGGACAGGGGGCCTACTCGAGCAGTACTTC. This encodes CASSFGTGGLLEQYF. The chain links TRBV27 to TRBJ2-7; 12 bases map to TRBD1. The CDR3 spans 15 residues. Germline assignment: CDR1 MNHEY and CDR2 SMNVEV (reference sequence). The V and J ends lost 3 bases and 6 bases, in that order; junction bases with no gene match: 6.

The gene calls are TRBV2 and TRBJ2-2; D is ambiguous. The ends were cut back, 7 bases at V and 4 bases at J, with 13 bases in the middle. In germline, CDR1 is SNHLY, CDR2 FYNNEI. The CDR3 is 14 amino acids. The CDR3 region is CASTPGRGTGELFF. CDR3 sequence (DNA): TGTGCCAGCACCCCCGGGCGCGGCACCGGGGAGCTGTTTTTT.

This clonotype was found many times. J is TRBJ2-1 and V is TRBV28; 8 nucleotides align to TRBD2. The germline gives CDR1 MDHEN, CDR2 SYDVKM. V lost 3 bases to trimming and J lost 4 bases; unmatched junction nucleotides: 2. CDR3 length: 14 residues. CDR3 sequence reads: CASSFGGVYNEQFF. CDR3 nucleotide sequence: TGTGCCAGCAGTTTCGGGGGGGTGTACAATGAGCAGTTCTTC. Combining the CDR3 with reference TRBV28 and TRBJ2-1 gives the whole variable domain DVKVTQSSRYLVKRTGEKVFLECVQDMDHENMFWYRQDPGLGLRLIYFSYDVKMKEKGDIPEGYSVSREKKERFSLILESASTNQTSMYLCASSFGGVYNEQFFGPGTRLTVL.

This clonotype was seen many times. The chain employs TRBV6-5 and TRBJ1-6; possibly TRBD1 for D (5 bases). The CDR3 length is 15 residues. Germline CDR1 is MNHEY and CDR2 is SVGAGI. V shed 4 bases and J shed 8 bases, with 15 bases lying between them. CDR3 residues: CASSFSPPGHSPLHF. The CDR3 region has the DNA TGTGCCAGCAGTTTCTCTCCTCCGGGGCATTCACCCCTCCACTTT.

The CDR3, as DNA: TGTGCCAGCAGCGTGACTAGCGGGGGACCAGATACGCAGTATTTT. Residues: CASSVTSGGPDTQYF. The chain employs TRBV13 and TRBJ2-3; 12 bases align to TRBD2. There are 15 residues in the CDR3. The J segment lost 4 bases and the V segment lost 5 bases, leaving 4 bases of the junction unmatched. The germline gives CDR1 PRHDT, CDR2 FYEKMQ (reference sequence). The full variable domain, rest sourced from reference TRBV13 and TRBJ2-3, is AAGVIQSPRHLIKEKRETATLKCYPIPRHDTVYWYQQGPGQDPQFLISFYEKMQSDKGSIPDRFSAQQFSDYHSELNMSSLELGDSALYFCASSVTSGGPDTQYFGPGTRLTVL.

This clonotype has just a few counts. The genes are TRBV4-3 and TRBJ1-1; D is ambiguous. CDR3 length equals 14 residues. Germline V gene lookup returns CDR1 LGHNA and CDR2 YSLEER. Trimming pared 1 base from V and 0 bases from J, leaving 6 bases between. Written as DNA, the CDR3 is TGCGCCAGCAGCCAAGGTTCCATGAACACTGAAGCTTTCTTT. It translates to CASSQGSMNTEAFF.

The chain is built from TRBV7-2 and TRBJ2-1; the D is unclear. V lost 1 base and J 0 bases, leaving 7 bases between the germline ends. Germline V gene lookup returns CDR1 SGHTA and CDR2 FQGNSA. This CDR3 is 15 amino acids long. Written as DNA, the CDR3 is TGTGCCAGCAGCTTAGTAGTGAGCTCCTACAATGAGCAGTTCTTC. Residues: CASSLVVSSYNEQFF. Full variable domain (missing parts from reference TRBV7-2 and TRBJ2-1): GAGVSQSPSNKVTEKGKDVELRCDPISGHTALYWYRQSLGQGLEFLIYFQGNSAPDKSGLPSDRFSAERTGGSVSTLTIQRTQQEDSAVYLCASSLVVSSYNEQFFGPGTRLTVL.

The sample holds many counts of this clonotype. V is TRBV6-5 and J is TRBJ2-7; D uncertain. Germline CDR1 reads MNHEY; CDR2 reads SVGAGI. The CDR3 totals 13 residues. Deletions cut 0 bases from V and 6 bases from J, with 9 bases between. CDR3 region: CASSYSGFGEQYF. The CDR3 nucleotides are TGTGCCAGCAGTTACTCGGGGTTTGGCGAGCAGTACTTC.

This clonotype turned up a few times. The J gene is TRBJ2-2, the V gene TRBV29-1; 9 bases are shared with TRBD1. Trimming removed 7 bases from V and 2 bases from J; junction bases left unmatched: 5. CDR1 and CDR2 (germline): SQVTM, ANQGSEA. The CDR3 loop spans 14 amino acids. The CDR3 region has the DNA TGCAGCGCCACAGGGGGCGTTAACACCGGGGAGCTGTTTTTT. This sequence encodes CSATGGVNTGELFF.

This chain links TRBV7-3 with TRBJ2-3, with 11 bases matching TRBD2. CDR1 is SGHTA, CDR2 FQGTGA, per germline. The J segment lost 3 bases and the V segment lost 4 bases, leaving 6 bases of the junction unmatched. This CDR3 comprises 16 residues. CDR3 sequence (DNA): TGTGCCAGCAGCTCCCCGGCTAGCGGGGGGACAGATACGCAGTATTTT. Amino acid sequence: CASSSPASGGTDTQYF.

This clonotype was observed a handful of times. The V call is TRBV27, the J call TRBJ2-7; 10 nucleotides line up with TRBD1. This CDR3 has 15 amino acids. Per the germline V gene, CDR1 is MNHEY and CDR2 is SMNVEV (reference sequence). J gave up 9 bases and V 5 bases, and 13 bases lay outside the gene matches. Here the CDR3 DNA reads TGTGCCAGCAGTCAAACCGGGACAGGGGTAAGAAGGCAGTACTTC. It is translated as CASSQTGTGVRRQYF.